This TCR beta chain is from a study of blood T cells in healthy people across ages. The CDR3 runs to 15 residues. Germline CDR1 and CDR2: ENHRY and SYGVKD. Trimming left V 4 bases short and J 0 bases short, with 12 bases between. For this clonotype: Its matching antigen is unknown.

Healthy Caucasian individuals from Russia aged roughly 6 to 100 were enrolled as donors. Study-level points and caveats: Versus aged donors, long-lived donors had higher diversity and more naive CD4+ cells.

PCR was performed a second time for about 7 to 11 cycles using a sample-barcoded 5' primer and a J-beta primer mix. Each CDR3 protein gets one entry after TCRdb re-called the 5' RACE reads with MiXCR. In the table there are hundreds of thousands of distinct CDR3 sequences, roughly 44% of which are singletons. The specimen sequenced was blood. This TCR was sampled from a man in his fifties or sixties in good health. The genes are TRBV10-3 and TRBJ1-1; no definite D call. The CDR3 reads CAISGGGNLNTEAFF. Written as DNA, the CDR3 is TGTGCCATCAGTGGGGGAGGCAACCTGAACACTGAAGCTTTCTTT.